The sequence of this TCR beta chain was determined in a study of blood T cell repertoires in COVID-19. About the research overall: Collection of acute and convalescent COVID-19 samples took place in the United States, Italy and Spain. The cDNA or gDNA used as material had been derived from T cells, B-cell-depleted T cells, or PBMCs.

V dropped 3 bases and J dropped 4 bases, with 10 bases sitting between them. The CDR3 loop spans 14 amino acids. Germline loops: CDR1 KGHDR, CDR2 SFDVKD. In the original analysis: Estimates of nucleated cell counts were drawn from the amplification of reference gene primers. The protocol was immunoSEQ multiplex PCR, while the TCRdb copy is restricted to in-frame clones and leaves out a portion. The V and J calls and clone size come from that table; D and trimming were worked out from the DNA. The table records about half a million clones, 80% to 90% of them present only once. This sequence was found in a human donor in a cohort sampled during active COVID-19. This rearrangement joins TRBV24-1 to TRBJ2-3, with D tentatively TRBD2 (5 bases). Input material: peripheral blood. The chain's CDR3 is CATSDRESADTQYF. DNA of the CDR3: TGTGCCACCAGTGATAGGGAGTCCGCAGATACGCAGTATTTT.